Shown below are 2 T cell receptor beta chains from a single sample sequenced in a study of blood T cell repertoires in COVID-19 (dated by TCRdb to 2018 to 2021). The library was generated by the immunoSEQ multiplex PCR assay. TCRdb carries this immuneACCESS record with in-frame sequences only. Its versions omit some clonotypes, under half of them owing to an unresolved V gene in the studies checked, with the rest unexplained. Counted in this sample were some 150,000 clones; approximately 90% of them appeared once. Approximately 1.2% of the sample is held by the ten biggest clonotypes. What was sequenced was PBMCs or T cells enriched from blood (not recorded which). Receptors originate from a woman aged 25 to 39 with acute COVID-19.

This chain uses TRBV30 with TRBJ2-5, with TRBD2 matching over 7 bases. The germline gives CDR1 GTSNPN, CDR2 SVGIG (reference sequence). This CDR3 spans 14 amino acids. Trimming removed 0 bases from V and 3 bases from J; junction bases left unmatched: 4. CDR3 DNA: TGTGCCTGGAGTGTGGGCGGGACTAAAGAGACCCAGTACTTC. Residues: CAWSVGGTKETQYF.

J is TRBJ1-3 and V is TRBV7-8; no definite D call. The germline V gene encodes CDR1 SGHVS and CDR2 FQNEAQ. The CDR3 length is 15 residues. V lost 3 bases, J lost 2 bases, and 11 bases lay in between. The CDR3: CASSFTGTPGNTIYF. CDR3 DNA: TGTGCCAGCAGCTTCACGGGTACTCCTGGAAACACCATATATTTT.